The 17 T cell receptor beta chains in this list originate from one sample, sequenced in a study of T cell changes during pregnancy in multiple sclerosis. TCRdb's copy holds only in-frame clones and misses some; the assay was immunoSEQ multiplex PCR. The data contain approximately 41,000 clones, roughly 90% of them singletons. The sequenced sample was CD4+ T cells from peripheral blood mononuclear cells, obtained in the second trimester of pregnancy. All receptors derive from a female donor with multiple sclerosis, enrolled in a pregnancy study.

This clone is a singleton in its sample. The DNA for the CDR3 is TGTGCCAGCACCAGCAGGGACAGGGTGAACATTCAGTACTTC. Its protein product is CASTSRDRVNIQYF. This chain links TRBV28 with TRBJ2-4; 9 bases align to TRBD1. This CDR3 comprises 14 residues. Germline CDR1 reads MDHEN; CDR2 reads SYDVKM. V gave up 7 bases and J gave up 7 bases; unmatched junction bases: 8.

The V and J genes are TRBV19 and TRBJ1-3, with D hard to call. Germline lookup yields CDR1 LNHDA and CDR2 SQIVND (reference sequence). The ends were cut back, 2 bases at V and 4 bases at J, with 12 bases in the middle. The CDR3 has 15 residues. The CDR3 loop is CASSIQDSTGNTIYF. The CDR3, as DNA: TGTGCCAGTAGTATACAGGATTCGACCGGAAACACCATATATTTT.

The chain carries TRBV6-5 and TRBJ2-7, with D perhaps TRBD1 (6 bases). Trimming removed 4 bases from V and 5 bases from J, with 12 bases in between. CDR3 length equals 13 residues. Germline CDR1 and CDR2: MNHEY and SVGAGI. The CDR3 loop is CASSSGVRHEQYF. CDR3 in DNA: TGTGCCAGCAGTTCAGGGGTTCGGCACGAGCAGTACTTC.

The chain carries TRBV29-1 and TRBJ2-1, with 7 bases identical to TRBD1. Germline V gene sequence: CDR1 SQVTM, CDR2 ANQGSEA. V shed 3 bases, J shed 6 bases, and the junction held 11 bases outside the gene matches. CDR3 size: 15 residues. The CDR3 region is CSVDHRGIDRNEQFF. The DNA of the CDR3 is TGCAGCGTTGATCACAGGGGTATCGATCGCAATGAGCAGTTCTTC.

The chain couples TRBV28 to TRBJ2-5; possible D gene TRBD2, 6 bases. The CDR3 covers 18 residues. CDR1 is MDHEN, CDR2 SYDVKM, per germline. V was shortened by 5 bases and J by 2 bases, with 24 bases between the two germline ends. CDR3 sequence reads: CASSPGLEVLFGQETQYF. The CDR3 bases are TGTGCCAGCAGTCCGGGACTTGAGGTTTTATTTGGACAAGAGACCCAGTACTTC.

The V and J genes are TRBV7-9 and TRBJ2-5, with 11 bases lining up with TRBD2. Trimming took 5 bases from V and 1 from J; bases not matched to a gene: 6. Germline CDR1 and CDR2: SEHNR and FQNEAQ (reference sequence). This CDR3 is built from 16 residues. The CDR3, as DNA: TGTGCCAGCAGCCTTGGACTAGCGGGCTTCCAAGAGACCCAGTACTTC. Its translation is CASSLGLAGFQETQYF.

The CDR3 sequence is CASSRRNPGETQYF. The CDR3 coding sequence is TGTGCCAGCTCGCGACGCAATCCGGGGGAGACCCAGTACTTC. This chain uses TRBV28 with TRBJ2-5, with a tentative D call TRBD2 (5 bases). CDR1 is MDHEN and CDR2 is SYDVKM in the germline V gene. Trimming pared 8 bases from V and 5 bases from J, leaving 18 bases between. CDR3 length equals 14 residues.

This clone has only one observation. V is TRBV7-2 and J is TRBJ1-2; perhaps TRBD1 as D (5 bases). The CDR3 covers 12 residues. Looked up from germline, CDR1 is SGHTA and CDR2 is FQGNSA. Trimming shortened V by 5 bases and J by 5 bases, and 9 bases separated the two germline ends. CDR3 nucleotide sequence: TGTGCCAGCAGCCCGGGGGGGTATGGCTACACCTTC. Residues: CASSPGGYGYTF.

V is TRBV4-1 and J is TRBJ1-2; TRBD1 is a possible D gene (6 bases). Trimming took off 1 base at V and 3 bases at J, with 12 bases between the two ends. The CDR3 spans 15 residues. Germline assignment: CDR1 MGHRA and CDR2 YSYEKL. CDR3: CASSQVAGAHYGYTF. The CDR3 DNA reads as TGCGCCAGCAGCCAAGTGGCGGGGGCCCACTATGGCTACACCTTC.

The rearrangement uses TRBV6-5 and TRBJ1-5; 9 nucleotides align to TRBD1. Germline CDR1 reads MNHEY; CDR2 reads SVGAGI. J was trimmed by 4 bases and V by 8 bases; bases with no gene match: 3. CDR3 length: 13 residues. The CDR3 nucleotides read TGTGCCAGCCGACAGGGGGTAAATCAGCCCCAGCATTTT. As protein: CASRQGVNQPQHF.

J is TRBJ2-3 and V is TRBV19, with 7 positions matching TRBD1. CDR3 length equals 16 residues. Germline values: CDR1 LNHDA, CDR2 SQIVND (reference sequence). Trimming cost V 5 bases and J 1 base; bases outside gene matches: 9. CDR3: CASSDRQGTGTDTQYF. CDR3 DNA: TGTGCCAGTAGTGACCGACAGGGTACCGGCACAGATACGCAGTATTTT. Based on the CDR3 plus reference TRBV19 and TRBJ2-3, the full variable domain is DGGITQSPKYLFRKEGQNVTLSCEQNLNHDAMYWYRQDPGQGLRLIYYSQIVNDFQKGDIAEGYSVSREKKESFPLTVTSAQKNPTAFYLCASSDRQGTGTDTQYFGPGTRLTVL.

V is TRBV5-1 and J is TRBJ2-3, with D tentatively TRBD2 (5 bases). Trimming left V 2 bases short and J 1 base short, with 8 bases between. CDR1 is SGHRS, CDR2 YFSETQ, per germline. This CDR3 has 14 residues. The CDR3 here is CASSLEGGTDTQYF. The CDR3 nucleotides are TGCGCCAGCAGCTTAGAGGGCGGCACAGATACGCAGTATTTT.

This rearrangement joins TRBV28 to TRBJ2-5; possibly TRBD2 for D (6 bases). The length of the CDR3 is 15 residues. In germline, CDR1 is MDHEN, CDR2 SYDVKM. Trimming stripped 2 bases from V and 2 bases from J, with 12 bases between. CDR3 sequence: CASSLRLAHQETQYF. For the CDR3, the DNA is TGTGCCAGCAGTTTAAGGCTAGCGCATCAAGAGACCCAGTACTTC.

A single count supports this clone. This chain joins TRBV5-3 and TRBJ2-1; 8 nucleotides match TRBD2. TRBV5-3 is annotated as an ORF whose role is uncertain. V gave up 3 bases and J gave up 4 bases; unmatched junction bases: 9. The CDR3 has 16 residues. The CDR3 region is CARSSGTSGGYNEQFF. In nucleotides, the CDR3 is TGTGCCAGAAGCTCCGGCACTAGCGGTGGATACAATGAGCAGTTCTTC.

This chain joins TRBV11-2 and TRBJ2-1; 8 bases align to TRBD2. From germline, CDR1 is SGHAT and CDR2 FQNNGV. The CDR3 has 14 residues. V was pared by 4 bases and J by 9 bases, with 8 bases of the junction left unmatched. CDR3 loop: CASSSQTSGTEQFF. The CDR3 coding sequence is TGTGCCAGCAGCTCCCAAACTAGCGGTACTGAGCAGTTCTTC. Drawing the rest from reference TRBV11-2 and TRBJ2-1, the complete variable domain is EAGVAQSPRYKIIEKRQSVAFWCNPISGHATLYWYQQILGQGPKLLIQFQNNGVVDDSQLPKDRFSAERLKGVDSTLKIQPAKLEDSAVYLCASSSQTSGTEQFFGPGTRLTVL.

The gene calls are TRBV29-1 and TRBJ2-1; 9 bases align to TRBD2. The CDR3 totals 14 residues. V was clipped by 6 bases and J by 6 bases; unmatched bases: 9. Germline values: CDR1 SQVTM, CDR2 ANQGSEA. The CDR3 nucleotides read TGCAGCGTGGCGAGTAGCGGGAGTGGCAATGAGCAGTTCTTC. It specifies CSVASSGSGNEQFF.

The CDR3 coding sequence is TGTGCCAGCAAAGGGGGGGTGTCCAATGAGCAGTTCTTC. It encodes CASKGGVSNEQFF. The chain employs TRBV6-1 and TRBJ2-1, with a tentative D call TRBD2 (7 bases). From germline, CDR1 is MNHNS and CDR2 SASEGT. V lost 7 bases to trimming and J lost 6 bases, with 13 bases between them. The CDR3 runs to 13 residues.